This T cell receptor beta chain was obtained from a study of blood T cell repertoires in COVID-19 (dated by TCRdb to 2018 to 2020). In the study overall: Collaborator samples came from the United States, Italy and Spain and covered acute and convalescent phases of COVID-19. The prospective study material was composed of cDNA or gDNA derived from T cells, B-cell-depleted T cells, or PBMCs. Deeply sampled blood TCRbeta repertoires from subjects exposed to, actively infected with, or recovered from COVID-19 were included in the dataset. The repertoires were made available in a free public database intended to serve as a resource for research on the immune response to SARS-CoV-2. The samples were drawn from the first 160 participants of the ongoing ImmuneRACE study and from 1,254 subjects provided by 6 global collaborators. Nearly every sample came with metadata listing a de-identified subject ID, COVID-19 status, age in years and sex. HLA class I and class II types, where available, came from metadata supplied by the sample provider rather than from assay-based typing. Here is what the overall study found, with its caveats: The amount of clinical and demographic metadata varied by source and participant and was provided uncurated.

Participants in the prospective study were aged roughly 18 to 100 years, lived in 24 United States geographic areas, and enrolled through a virtual design. In the prospective study, participants were assigned to cohorts based on the clinical history participants reported in a screening survey and a study questionnaire. Recovered participants in ImmuneRACE Cohort 3 were defined by two consecutive negative NP/OP PCR tests, clearance by a healthcare professional, or resolution of symptoms. Mobile phlebotomists in the prospective study collected whole blood, serum and a nasopharyngeal or oropharyngeal swab from every participant. Prospective study participants could optionally give additional blood draws and questionnaires over a 2-month period. Before DNA extraction, prospective study blood samples were shipped either frozen or at room temperature. TCRbeta CDR3 regions were amplified from genomic DNA using the immunoSEQ Assay, a bias-controlled multiplex PCR. On the authors' methods: The number of nucleated cells in each sample was estimated by amplification of reference gene primers within the assay. To quantify the absolute abundance of each unique TCRbeta CDR3 rearrangement, sequence reads were collapsed and filtered. Productive Simpson clonality was computed per sample as the square root of Simpson's diversity index over productive rearrangements. TCRdb holds this immuneACCESS table with in-frame rearrangements only. Some clones are missing; in checked studies, unresolved V genes explain under half, and the rest has no known cause. That table is the source of V, J and clone size, and D and trimming were worked out from the DNA. The sample yields 360,000 or so clones; 80% to 85% were counted once. The ten largest clones add up to around 5.1% of the sample.

Worth noting for this clone: Which antigen it targets is not known. No quality values exist for individual bases; no much larger clone is one base distant.

The CDR3 sequence holds 16 residues, the cysteine and phenylalanine included. The CDR3 DNA has 48 bases and is translated from base 1. Clipping removes 2 bases from V and 2 bases from J, with 6 as the unmatched junction base count. The germline V gene encodes CDR1 SGHAT and CDR2 FQNNGV. What was sequenced was PBMCs or T cells enriched from blood (not recorded which). The chain is encoded by TRBV11-2 joined to TRBJ1-3; TRBD1 matches 7 bases in the middle. This TCR derives from a woman in her forties or fifties who had recovered from COVID-19. The sequenced DNA: TGTGCCAGCAGCTTATGGGACACAGGGGCTGGAAACACCATATATTTT. Its amino acids are CASSLWDTGAGNTIYF.